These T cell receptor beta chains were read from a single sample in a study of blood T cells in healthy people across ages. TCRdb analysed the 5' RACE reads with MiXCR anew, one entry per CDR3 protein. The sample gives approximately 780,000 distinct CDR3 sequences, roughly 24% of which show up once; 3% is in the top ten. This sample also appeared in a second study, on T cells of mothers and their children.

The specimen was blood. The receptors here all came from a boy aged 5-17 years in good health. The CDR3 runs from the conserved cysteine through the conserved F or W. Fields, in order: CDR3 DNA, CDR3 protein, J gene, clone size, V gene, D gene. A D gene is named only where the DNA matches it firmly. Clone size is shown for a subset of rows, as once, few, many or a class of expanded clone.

TGTGCCAGCAGTTTAAGGGACAGGGGCGAGCAGTACTTC | CASSLRDRGEQYF | TRBJ2-7 | many | TRBV27 | TRBD1
TGTGCCAGTAGTTCCCGACAGATCACCGGGGAGCTGTTTTTT | CASSSRQITGELFF | TRBJ2-2 | . | TRBV19 | .
TGCAGTGCCCCTCGGGGGGGGGTCGGAGATACGCAGTATTTT | CSAPRGGVGDTQYF | TRBJ2-3 | few | TRBV20-1 | TRBD2
TGTGCCAGCAGCCAAGAACGGTCGACAGGGTTTCTCCACACCATATATTTT | CASSQERSTGFLHTIYF | TRBJ1-3 | few | TRBV3-1 | TRBD1
TGTGCCAGCGGATTAGGGGGGCCTCAGCCCCAGCATTTT | CASGLGGPQPQHF | TRBJ1-5 | few | TRBV12-3/TRBV12-4 | .
TGTGCCAGCAGCTTAAGGGGGCACTCCTACGAGCAGTACTTC | CASSLRGHSYEQYF | TRBJ2-7 | . | TRBV7-3 | .
TGCAGCGTCCAAGCGCACGGGGGTACCTATGGCTACACCTTC | CSVQAHGGTYGYTF | TRBJ1-2 | . | TRBV29-1 | .
TGTGCCAGCAGTTCGCACGCTTCGGGCGTCGCGTTTTTT | CASSSHASGVAFF | TRBJ1-4 | . | TRBV12-3/TRBV12-4 | .
TGTGCCTGGAGTGTTGGCTCCAGGGCCTACGAGCAGTACTTC | CAWSVGSRAYEQYF | TRBJ2-7 | . | TRBV30 | .
TGTGCCAGCAGCTTAGGTCGAGGTCCGTTATGGGAAAAACTGTTTTTT | CASSLGRGPLWEKLFF | TRBJ1-4 | few | TRBV11-2 | .
TGCGCCAGCAGCCCCAGAGGGCGCGGGGGAAACCAAGAGACCCAGTACTTC | CASSPRGRGGNQETQYF | TRBJ2-5 | . | TRBV4-1 | TRBD2
TGTGCCAGCAGCGCCGAGGGGGTGGAGACCCAGTACTTC | CASSAEGVETQYF | TRBJ2-5 | . | TRBV7-7 | .
TGTGCCAGCAGCTTAAATGCGGGAGCGGGGGGCACAGATACGCAGTATTTT | CASSLNAGAGGTDTQYF | TRBJ2-3 | few | TRBV7-3 | TRBD2
TGTGCCAGCAGCTTGAGGGTGGGGGGGCGAAGCACTGAAGCTTTCTTT | CASSLRVGGRSTEAFF | TRBJ1-1 | . | TRBV7-6 | .
TGTGCCACCAGCGGGGGACACGATGAGCAGTTCTTC | CATSGGHDEQFF | TRBJ2-1 | . | TRBV15 | .
TGTGCCAGCAGTTCCACGGGACTTACTAATGAGCAGTTCTTC | CASSSTGLTNEQFF | TRBJ2-1 | . | TRBV12-3/TRBV12-4 | .
TGCGCCAGCGGAACCCCTAACTATGGCTACACCTTC | CASGTPNYGYTF | TRBJ1-2 | . | TRBV5-1 | .
TGCAGTGCTAGAACTCGCAACGGGCTAGCCAAAAACATTCAGTACTTC | CSARTRNGLAKNIQYF | TRBJ2-4 | . | TRBV20-1 | .
TGTGCCATCAGTGAGGGGCCGAGCTCCTACAATGAGCAGTTCTTC | CAISEGPSSYNEQFF | TRBJ2-1 | few | TRBV10-3 | .
TGTGCCAGCAGCTTGGACAGTATCGAGCAGTACTTC | CASSLDSIEQYF | TRBJ2-7 | many | TRBV7-9 | .
TGTGCCAGCAGCTTAGCCCACACAGGGGGCGCGAACACCGGGGAGCTGTTTTTT | CASSLAHTGGANTGELFF | TRBJ2-2 | few | TRBV7-8 | TRBD1
TGCAGTGCTACCCCAAGGGGTCCGGGTGGCTACACCTTC | CSATPRGPGGYTF | TRBJ1-2 | . | TRBV20-1 | .
TGCGCCAGCAGTCAGGAACAGTGGACAGGGTCGTTTTCCTACGAGCAGTACTTC | CASSQEQWTGSFSYEQYF | TRBJ2-7 | few | TRBV23-1 | TRBD1
TGTGCCAGCAGCTCCAAGGCGGGCATTGAGCAGTACTTC | CASSSKAGIEQYF | TRBJ2-7 | . | TRBV13 | .
TGTGCCAGCAGGCCCATAGCCCGCAGCAGGGGCGGGGAGCTGTTTTTT | CASRPIARSRGGELFF | TRBJ2-2 | few | TRBV28 | .
TGCAGTGCTAGTGATCGAGGGGCCTACAATGAGCAGTTCTTC | CSASDRGAYNEQFF | TRBJ2-1 | few | TRBV20-1 | .
TGTGCCACCAGTGATGGCGGGAGGAACATTCAGTACTTC | CATSDGGRNIQYF | TRBJ2-4 | . | TRBV24-1 | TRBD2
TGCGCCAGCAGCCAAGACCGGGGAGGGAATGAGCAGTTCTTC | CASSQDRGGNEQFF | TRBJ2-1 | . | TRBV4-1 | TRBD2
TGTGCCAGCAGTACGGCGGGGGGGCAGGGGAGCTGGGAGACCCAGTACTTC | CASSTAGGQGSWETQYF | TRBJ2-5 | few | TRBV12-3/TRBV12-4 | TRBD2
TGTGCCAGCAGCCAAGAGGCTTGGTATGGATCCGAGCAGTACTTC | CASSQEAWYGSEQYF | TRBJ2-7 | . | TRBV14 | .
TGTGCCAGCAGTCTCCCTAGGGGGGGCATTCAGTACTTC | CASSLPRGGIQYF | TRBJ2-4 | few | TRBV28 | .
TGCAGTGCTAGAGATCACGGACTAGCGGGGTCCTACGAGCAGTACTTC | CSARDHGLAGSYEQYF | TRBJ2-7 | few | TRBV20-1 | TRBD2
TGCAGTGCTAGAGATCACGGGGGGCTAAATGAGCAGTTCTTC | CSARDHGGLNEQFF | TRBJ2-1 | . | TRBV20-1 | .
TGCAGCGTTGAAGATAACGGTTCCTACGAGCAGTACTTC | CSVEDNGSYEQYF | TRBJ2-7 | . | TRBV29-1 | .
TGTGCCAGCAGCCCCCGTGGTGGGTATAAAGAGCAGTTCTTC | CASSPRGGYKEQFF | TRBJ2-1 | . | TRBV11-2 | .
TGCAGCGTTGAAGGGGACCTCACGGATACGCAGTATTTT | CSVEGDLTDTQYF | TRBJ2-3 | . | TRBV29-1 | .
TGTGCCAGCAGCACGGATTGGTATTCGGGACAAGCCTACGAGCAGTACTTC | CASSTDWYSGQAYEQYF | TRBJ2-7 | . | TRBV5-4 | .
TGTGCCAGCAGCCAAGTGGCGGGGGGGCGTAATGAGCAGTTCTTC | CASSQVAGGRNEQFF | TRBJ2-1 | . | TRBV3-1 | TRBD2
TGTGCTAGTGGGGCGAGCGGGGGGGCCAATGAGCAGTTCTTC | CASGASGGANEQFF | TRBJ2-1 | few | TRBV12-5 | TRBD2
TGCGCCAGCAGCCCCGGAGGGACCCGCTCTGGAAACACCATATATTTT | CASSPGGTRSGNTIYF | TRBJ1-3 | . | TRBV5-1 | .
TGTGCCATCAGTGTTCGACAGGGAGAAGGCTACACCTTC | CAISVRQGEGYTF | TRBJ1-2 | . | TRBV10-3 | TRBD1
TGTGCCAGCAGCCAAGATACGGCTGAACAAGAGACCCAGTACTTC | CASSQDTAEQETQYF | TRBJ2-5 | few | TRBV14 | .
TGTGCCAGCTCACCTGAGACAGGGGGCGGAGGAGCTTTCTTT | CASSPETGGGGAFF | TRBJ1-1 | . | TRBV18 | TRBD1
TGTGCCATCAGTGAGGGGCAGGGACTGATTCAAGAGACCCAGTACTTC | CAISEGQGLIQETQYF | TRBJ2-5 | . | TRBV10-3 | .